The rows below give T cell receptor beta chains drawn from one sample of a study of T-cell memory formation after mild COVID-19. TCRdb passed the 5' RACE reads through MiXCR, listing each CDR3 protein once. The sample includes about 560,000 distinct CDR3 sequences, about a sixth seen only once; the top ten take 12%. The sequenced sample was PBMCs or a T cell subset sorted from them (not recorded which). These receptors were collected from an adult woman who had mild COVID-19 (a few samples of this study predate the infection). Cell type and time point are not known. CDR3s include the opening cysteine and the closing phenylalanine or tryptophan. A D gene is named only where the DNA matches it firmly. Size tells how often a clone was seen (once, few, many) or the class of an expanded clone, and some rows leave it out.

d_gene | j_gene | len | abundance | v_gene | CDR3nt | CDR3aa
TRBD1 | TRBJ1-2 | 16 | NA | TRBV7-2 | TGTGCCAGCAGCTTAGCCGGGGACAGCGTCTATTATGGCTACACCTTC | CASSLAGDSVYYGYTF
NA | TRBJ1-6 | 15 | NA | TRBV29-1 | TGCAGCGCCGTCCCCGGACAGAGGTCAAATTCACCCCTCCACTTT | CSAVPGQRSNSPLHF
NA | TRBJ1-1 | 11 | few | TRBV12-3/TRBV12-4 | TGTGCCAGCAGTTTAGCGGATGAAGCTTTCTTT | CASSLADEAFF
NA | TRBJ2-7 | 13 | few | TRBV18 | TGTGCCAGCTCCCCAGGGCCGTGGTACGAGCAGTACTTC | CASSPGPWYEQYF
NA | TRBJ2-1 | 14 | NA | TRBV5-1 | TGCGCCAGCACGCAGGGGACCTCCTACAATGAGCAGTTCTTC | CASTQGTSYNEQFF
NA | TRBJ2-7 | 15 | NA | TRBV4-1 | TGCGCCAGCAGCCATCCAGGGGCCTCTAGGAGCGAGCAGTACTTC | CASSHPGASRSEQYF
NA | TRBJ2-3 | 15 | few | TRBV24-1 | TGTGCCACCAGTGACCGAAAGGATCTCACAGATACGCAGTATTTT | CATSDRKDLTDTQYF
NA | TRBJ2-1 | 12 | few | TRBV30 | TGTGCCTGGAGTGCGCTTCTGGGGGAGCAGTTCTTC | CAWSALLGEQFF
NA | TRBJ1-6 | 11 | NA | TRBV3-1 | TGTGCCAGCAGCCAATCGTGGACCTTCCACTTT | CASSQSWTFHF
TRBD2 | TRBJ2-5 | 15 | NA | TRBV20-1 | TGCAGTGCTAGAGATCGGTGGGAGGGACAAGAGACCCAGTACTTC | CSARDRWEGQETQYF
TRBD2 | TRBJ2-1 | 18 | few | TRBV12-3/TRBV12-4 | TGTGCCAGCAGTTTCTTCGGGTTGGGCGGGAGCCCCGACAATGAGCAGTTCTTC | CASSFFGLGGSPDNEQFF
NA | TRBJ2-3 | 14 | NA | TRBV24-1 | TGTGCCACCTCCTTTGGGGGTAGCACAGATACGCAGTATTTT | CATSFGGSTDTQYF
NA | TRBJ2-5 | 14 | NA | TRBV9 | TGTGCCAGCAGCGTAGGGGGTAGCGTGGAGACCCAGTACTTC | CASSVGGSVETQYF
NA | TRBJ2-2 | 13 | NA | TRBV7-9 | TGTGCCAGCAATCCAGGAGACACCGGGGAGCTGTTTTTT | CASNPGDTGELFF
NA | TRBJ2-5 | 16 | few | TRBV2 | TGTGCCAGCAGTGAAACTTCTAGGGGGATACGGGAGACCCAGTACTTC | CASSETSRGIRETQYF
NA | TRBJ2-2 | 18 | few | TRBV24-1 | TGTGCCACCAGTGATGCCCCACATGGTCTGACGAACACCGGGGAGCTGTTTTTT | CATSDAPHGLTNTGELFF
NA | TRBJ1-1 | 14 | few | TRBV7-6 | TGTGCCAGCAGCTTAGATGGGGGGGCGTGGGAAGCTTTCTTT | CASSLDGGAWEAFF
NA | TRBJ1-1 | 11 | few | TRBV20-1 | TGCAGTACTAGACAGTTCACTGAAGCTTTCTTT | CSTRQFTEAFF
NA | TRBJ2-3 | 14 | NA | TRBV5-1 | TGCGCCAGCAGCTTCCAGGGGGGGCCAGATACGCAGTATTTT | CASSFQGGPDTQYF
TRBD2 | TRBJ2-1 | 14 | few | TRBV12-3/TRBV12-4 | TGTGCCAGCAGTCTAGCGGGAGTCCTCAATGAGCAGTTCTTC | CASSLAGVLNEQFF
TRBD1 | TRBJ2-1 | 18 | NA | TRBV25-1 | TGTGCCAGCAGTGCTCATCCCCCCCGGGACAGCTCCTACAATGAGCAGTTCTTC | CASSAHPPRDSSYNEQFF
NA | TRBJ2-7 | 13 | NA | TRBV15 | TGTGCCACCAGCAGAGAATTTGGGTCAGAGCAGTACTTC | CATSREFGSEQYF
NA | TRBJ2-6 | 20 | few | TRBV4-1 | TGCGCCAGCAGCCAATGGAAAAGTGGGACGAGGGGCTCTGGGGCCAACGTCCTGACTTTC | CASSQWKSGTRGSGANVLTF
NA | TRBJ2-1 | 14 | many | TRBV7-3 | TGTGCCAGCAGCTTACTACCATCCTACAATGAGCAGTTCTTC | CASSLLPSYNEQFF
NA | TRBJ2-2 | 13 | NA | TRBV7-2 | TGTGCCAGCAGCTTAGCCCTCGGCGGGGAGCTGTTTTTT | CASSLALGGELFF
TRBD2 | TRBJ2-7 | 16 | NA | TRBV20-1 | TGCAGTGCTAGAGATCTTGTAGGACTAGCAATCTACGAGCAGTACTTC | CSARDLVGLAIYEQYF
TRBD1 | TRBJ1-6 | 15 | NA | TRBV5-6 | TGTGCCAGCAGCCCACGGGGACAGAAGCTGTCACCCCTCCACTTT | CASSPRGQKLSPLHF
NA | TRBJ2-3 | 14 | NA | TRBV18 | TGTGCCAGCTCACCACCCGGGACCACAGATACGCAGTATTTT | CASSPPGTTDTQYF
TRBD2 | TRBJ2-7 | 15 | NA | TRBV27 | TGTGCCAGCAGCCGGGCAGGAACCGGGAGGTACGAGCAGTACTTC | CASSRAGTGRYEQYF
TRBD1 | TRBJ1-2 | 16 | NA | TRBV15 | TGTGCCACCAGCAGAGCGGACGCGGACAGGGGCTTCGGCTACACCTTC | CATSRADADRGFGYTF
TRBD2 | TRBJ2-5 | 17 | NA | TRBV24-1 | TGTGCCACCAGTGATTTGGAAGTGGGGCAGCGGGGAGAGACCCAGTACTTC | CATSDLEVGQRGETQYF
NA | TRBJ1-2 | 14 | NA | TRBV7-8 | TGTGCCAGCAGCTTAGCAAAGCGAGGGTCGGGCTACACCTTC | CASSLAKRGSGYTF
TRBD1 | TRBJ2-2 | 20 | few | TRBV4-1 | TGCGCCAGCAGCCAAGGGGCCTTGCTAGGGGGCGGATCTAAAACCGGGGAGCTGTTTTTT | CASSQGALLGGGSKTGELFF
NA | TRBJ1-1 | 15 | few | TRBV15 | TGTGCCACCAGCAGAGATTGGGGAGGGAACACTGAAGCTTTCTTT | CATSRDWGGNTEAFF
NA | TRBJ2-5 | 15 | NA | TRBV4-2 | TGTGCCAGCAGCCAAGGAAGTCGCAGGGGAGAGACCCAGTACTTC | CASSQGSRRGETQYF